This TCR beta chain was documented in a study of patients and donors after allogeneic stem cell transplantation. Germline values: CDR1 SGHAT, CDR2 FQNNGV. Trimming at V came to 1 base and at J to 9 bases, leaving 3 bases not matched to a gene. This CDR3 has 13 residues. Each CDR3 protein gets one entry after TCRdb re-called the RT-PCR reads with MiXCR. The sample has 70,000 to 100,000 distinct CDR3 sequences, 5% seen once. This clonotype was recorded at least ten times. The receptor was derived from a human donor who was either an allogeneic HSCT recipient or a stem cell or donor lymphocyte infusion donor (not recorded which). It is not recorded whose cells these are; they may come from a transplant donor. The sequenced sample was blood, either unsorted or a sorted T cell fraction (not recorded which). The chain combines TRBV11-2 with TRBJ2-1, with 7 bases fitting TRBD2. The CDR3 is CASSLAGGGEQFF. DNA for the CDR3: TGTGCCAGCAGCTTAGCGGGAGGAGGTGAGCAGTTCTTC.